The subject of this entry is one TCR beta chain. The antigen remains undetermined. Synthesis of TCR beta cDNA relied on 5'RACE template switching carrying UMIs. One entry per CDR3 protein, without DNA, is what TCRdb gives after re-calling the 5' RACE reads. This table holds roughly 150,000 distinct CDR3 sequences. This sample was taken from a study of T cells expressing NK-cell markers. Overall study context: Repertoire data for TCR beta were derived from sorted T cells (CD3+CD56+NKG2C+, CD3+CD56+NKG2C- and CD3+CD56-NKG2C+). HCMV seropositivity marked most of the eight sequenced donors; one was seronegative.

This CDR3 is built from 17 residues. CDR1 and CDR2 (germline): SGHDT, YYEEEE. Findings and caveats of the study: In several donors, these clonotypes also led the CD3+CD56-NKG2C+ fraction.

This TCR was sampled from a man aged 18 to 69 in good health. The rearrangement uses TRBV5-6 and TRBJ2-6; with no DNA, the TCRdb D assignment of TRBD1 cannot be verified. Sequenced: blood T cells: a sorted CD56 or NKG2C T cell subset, CD4+ or CD8+ T cells, or bulk PBMC T cells (not recorded which). CDR3 amino acids: CASSSVGAGGGANVLTF.